These T cell receptor beta chains were read from a single sample in a study of T-cell reconstitution after alpha-beta-depleted transplantation in children. TCRdb itself ran the PCR reads through MiXCR, one entry per CDR3 protein. The sample lists 800,000 to 1,000,000 distinct CDR3 sequences; about 30% were seen once. Specimen: PBMCs, mostly from graft donor cells, collected 360 days after TCRalphabeta/CD19-depleted stem cell transplant. The source of these receptors is a boy younger than two who had a stem cell transplant for SCID, so the T cells may come from the graft donor. Each CDR3 is given with its conserved first and last residue. Each record gives: D gene, V gene, clone size, J gene, CDR3 DNA, CDR3 protein. A D gene is named only where the DNA matches it firmly. The listing skips clone size in some rows; elsewhere it reads once, few, many or a size class.

TRBD1	TRBV11-2	.	TRBJ1-1	TGTGCCAGCAGCTCTCCAGGGGGCGCGGACACTGAAGCTTTCTTT	CASSSPGGADTEAFF
.	TRBV20-1	.	TRBJ1-5	TGCAGTGCTAGGCTACAGGGTGGGAATCAGCCCCAGCATTTT	CSARLQGGNQPQHF
TRBD1	TRBV27	.	TRBJ2-6	TGTGCCAGCAGTTTCGTGACAGGGGCCTCTGGGGCCAACGTCCTGACTTTC	CASSFVTGASGANVLTF
.	TRBV10-3	few	TRBJ2-3	TGTGCCATCAGTGACAGCACAGATACGCAGTATTTT	CAISDSTDTQYF
.	TRBV29-1	.	TRBJ2-1	TGCAGCGTTTCTGACCCTAAGCAGTTCTTC	CSVSDPKQFF
TRBD1	TRBV12-3/TRBV12-4	.	TRBJ1-5	TGTGCCAGCAGTTTCCGGGCCCTACTAAAACAGGGGTCTCAGCCCCAGCATTTT	CASSFRALLKQGSQPQHF
.	TRBV6-1	.	TRBJ2-7	TGTGCCAGCAGTGAAGGACAGTACCACTCCTACGAGCAGTACTTC	CASSEGQYHSYEQYF
.	TRBV9	.	TRBJ2-1	TGTGCCAGCAGCGCTCGGGATGAGCAGTTCTTC	CASSARDEQFF
.	TRBV27	.	TRBJ2-1	TGTGCCAGCAGTCAGACAGAGAACAATGAGCAGTTCTTC	CASSQTENNEQFF
TRBD2	TRBV5-1	few	TRBJ2-3	TGCGCCAGCAGCTCCGCGGGGGGAGCAGATACGCAGTATTTT	CASSSAGGADTQYF
.	TRBV5-6	.	TRBJ2-2	TGTGCCAGCAGCTTGGTAGCCGGCCTCTACACCGGGGAGCTGTTTTTT	CASSLVAGLYTGELFF
.	TRBV20-1	.	TRBJ2-3	TGCAGTGCTTCGGGAGACAGGGCCCTCACAGATACGCAGTATTTT	CSASGDRALTDTQYF
TRBD1	TRBV5-1	few	TRBJ1-6	TGCGCCAGCTCTCCGGGGGACAGGGGGCGATCACCCCTCCACTTT	CASSPGDRGRSPLHF
.	TRBV20-1	few	TRBJ2-4	TGCAGTGCTAGAGAAGCAGGGGCCTTTCTAGCCAAAAGCATTCAGTACTTC	CSAREAGAFLAKSIQYF
TRBD2	TRBV7-2	few	TRBJ2-3	TGTGCCAGCAGCTCGGGGGGGCCAGGGACAGATACGCAGTATTTT	CASSSGGPGTDTQYF
.	TRBV7-9	.	TRBJ2-5	TGTGCCAGCAGCTTAGCGTCTACAGGCCAAGAGACCCAGTACTTC	CASSLASTGQETQYF
.	TRBV7-8	.	TRBJ2-1	TGTGCCAGCTCGGGGTCGTATGAGCAGTTCTTC	CASSGSYEQFF
.	TRBV24-1	few	TRBJ1-1	TGTGCCACCAGTGACCCCCCCGGGAACACTGAAGCTTTCTTT	CATSDPPGNTEAFF
TRBD1	TRBV12-3/TRBV12-4	few	TRBJ1-5	TGTGCCAGCAGTCAACCAGGGGGCGCGAGCAATCAGCCCCAGCATTTT	CASSQPGGASNQPQHF